Included here is one T cell receptor (beta chain) sequence, with context. Its antigen is not known. Produced via immunoSEQ multiplex PCR; TCRdb's table is partial and in-frame only. Of roughly 16,000 clones listed, about 89% are singletons. The source of the sample is a study of T cells in localized non-small cell lung cancer. Overall study results and limits: Greater blood T cell density accompanied longer overall survival. A median about 50 of the top 100 tumor clones appeared in adjacent lung. Uninvolved adjacent lung had the highest recorded T cell clonality, with tumor below it.

The germline V gene encodes CDR1 SGHTA and CDR2 FQGNSA. This CDR3 contains 16 residues. Trimming cost V 2 bases and J 5 bases; bases outside gene matches: 12. The sample consisted of peripheral blood, taken before any cancer treatment. This TCR was recovered from a male donor at least 60 years old with stage II squamous cell lung carcinoma. The chain combines TRBV7-2 with TRBJ2-7; 7 nucleotides match TRBD2. This CDR3 is CASSLRWGGRGNEQYF. The DNA of the CDR3 is TGTGCCAGCAGCTTAAGGTGGGGGGGGAGAGGTAACGAGCAGTACTTC.